These 15 T cell receptor beta chains were sequenced from one sample in a study of human T cells and chemical hapten exposure. Individual cDNA molecules each carried unique molecular identifiers attached by the library. TCRdb re-called the reads through MiXCR, storing one row per CDR3 protein. The sample shows about 120,000 distinct CDR3 sequences, about 8.9% of them seen only once. Extraction yielded total RNA from whole blood (unfractionated). Sequencing was performed on whole blood. The source is a human donor in good health. Some clones in this sample may be carry-over from other donors' samples.

This clonotype was detected only a few times. This chain uses TRBV12-3 or TRBV12-4 with TRBJ2-7; D possibly uses TRBD1 or TRBD2 (5 bases each). The CDR3 sequence is 16 residues long. V gave up 8 bases and J gave up 3 bases, with 23 bases separating them. CDR3 sequence: CASGTWDGYSFYEQYF. Here the CDR3 DNA reads TGTGCCAGCGGCACCTGGGACGGCTACTCCTTCTACGAGCAGTACTTC.

This clonotype was seen a handful of times. The gene calls are TRBV6-5 and TRBJ2-5; 12 nucleotides agree with TRBD2. The CDR3 runs to 15 residues. The germline gives CDR1 MNHEY, CDR2 SVGAGI. V lost 10 bases, J lost 4 bases, and 10 bases stayed unmatched. Here the CDR3 reads CATYPSGRAGETQYF. The CDR3 DNA reads as TGTGCCACCTACCCTAGCGGGAGGGCCGGAGAGACCCAGTACTTC.

This clonotype was counted at least ten times. The chain couples TRBV25-1 to TRBJ1-1; D remains unclear. The CDR3 covers 17 residues. CDR1 MGHDK and CDR2 SYGVNS come from the germline V gene. Deletions cut 2 bases from V and 0 bases from J, with 16 bases between. The CDR3 DNA sequence: TGTGCCAGCAGTGAAGTAGAAGGAATCGCTATGAACACTGAAGCTTTCTTT. This encodes CASSEVEGIAMNTEAFF.

This clonotype has more than one count but fewer than ten. The chain recombines TRBV10-3 with TRBJ2-2, with TRBD2 matching over 16 bases. The CDR3 consists of 17 residues. J was trimmed by 6 bases and V by 5 bases; bases with no gene match: 6. In germline, CDR1 is ENHRY, CDR2 SYGVKD. The CDR3 spells CAISKGLAGGPSGELFF. Written as DNA, the CDR3 is TGTGCCATCAGTAAGGGACTAGCGGGAGGGCCTTCCGGGGAGCTGTTTTTT.

This clonotype showed up many times. V and J are TRBV20-1 and TRBJ1-1, with TRBD1 as a possible D gene (5 bases). Trimming pared 6 bases from V and 2 bases from J, leaving 16 bases between. In germline, CDR1 is DFQATT, CDR2 SNEGSKA (reference sequence). The CDR3 totals 14 residues. This chain's CDR3 is CSAPREGRNTEAFF. CDR3 sequence (DNA): TGCAGTGCGCCCCGGGAGGGGAGAAACACTGAAGCTTTCTTT.

The V call is TRBV7-9, the J call TRBJ2-2, with D uncertain. Trimming cost V 6 bases and J 7 bases, with 9 bases left between them. The CDR3 has 12 residues. Per germline, CDR1 SEHNR and CDR2 FQNEAQ (reference sequence). The CDR3 nucleotides are TGTGCCAGCAGAATTCAGGACGGGGAGCTGTTTTTT. This codes for CASRIQDGELFF.

The sample holds many counts of this clonotype. The J gene is TRBJ2-2, the V gene TRBV4-3; D remains ambiguous. Germline V CDR1 and CDR2: LGHNA, YSLEER. The CDR3 is made up of 14 amino acids. The V end was cut by 1 base, the J end by 6 bases, with 9 bases between. Written as DNA, the CDR3 is TGCGCCAGCAGCCAAGTTGTCGGCGCCGGGGAGCTGTTTTTT. It encodes CASSQVVGAGELFF.

This clonotype was detected many times. V is TRBV5-1 and J is TRBJ1-1, with a weak D call TRBD1 (6 bases). The V end lost 0 bases, the J end lost 2 bases, and 8 bases lay between the germline ends. CDR3 length: 14 amino acids. Germline loops: CDR1 SGHRS, CDR2 YFSETQ. The CDR3 DNA follows: TGCGCCAGCAGCTTGGCACAGGGTAACACTGAAGCTTTCTTT. Amino acid sequence: CASSLAQGNTEAFF.

This clonotype was counted at least ten times. The V gene is TRBV6-5, the J gene TRBJ2-7, with no clear D. The V end was cut by 6 bases, the J end by 2 bases, with 14 bases between. The CDR3 is 14 amino acids. Per germline, CDR1 MNHEY and CDR2 SVGAGI. CDR3 in amino acids: CASSPWAEAYEQYF. CDR3 sequence (DNA): TGTGCCAGCAGCCCCTGGGCAGAAGCCTACGAGCAGTACTTC.

This clonotype was counted a few times. V and J are TRBV5-1 and TRBJ1-4; D not certain. Trimming removed 4 bases from V and 5 bases from J, with 18 bases in between. This CDR3 is 16 amino acids long. Germline CDR1 reads SGHRS; CDR2 reads YFSETQ. Here the CDR3 DNA reads TGCGCCAGCAGCCTGCTTACGTCCGGGTCCAATGAAAAACTGTTTTTT. This translates into CASSLLTSGSNEKLFF.

This clonotype was seen only a few times. The rearrangement uses TRBV6-6 and TRBJ1-4; D perhaps matches TRBD1 (5 bases). V shed 4 bases and J shed 8 bases, with 14 bases lying between them. This CDR3 contains 14 residues. Per germline, CDR1 MNHNY and CDR2 SVGAGI (reference sequence). CDR3 in amino acids: CASSSGGGREKLFF. The CDR3 coding sequence is TGTGCCAGCAGTTCCGGGGGGGGTAGGGAAAAACTGTTTTTT.

In this sample, this clonotype turned up many times. As DNA, the CDR3 is TGTGCCAGCAGCTTAGCCGGACGCACCTACAATGAGCAGTTCTTC. As protein: CASSLAGRTYNEQFF. The chain joins TRBV7-9 to TRBJ2-1; no clear D gene. CDR1 SEHNR and CDR2 FQNEAQ come from the germline V gene (reference sequence). V lost 0 bases and J lost 2, with 8 bases in between. The CDR3 extends over 15 amino acids.

The V and J genes are TRBV19 and TRBJ2-1; D call uncertain. The V end lost 5 bases, the J end lost 4 bases, and 12 bases lay between the germline ends. This CDR3 is built from 14 residues. Germline assignment: CDR1 LNHDA and CDR2 SQIVND (reference sequence). CDR3 bases: TGTGCCAGTAGTCGGTCGGCCGAGTACAATGAGCAGTTCTTC. Protein: CASSRSAEYNEQFF.

This clonotype was counted between two and nine times. The CDR3 DNA reads TGTGCCAGCAGCCAAGAGGGAGGACTCACGATTATCTACGAGCAGTACTTC. Its translation is CASSQEGGLTIIYEQYF. The V gene is TRBV4-2, the J gene TRBJ2-7; D is possibly TRBD2 (6 bases). Germline V gene data show CDR1 as LGHNA and CDR2 as YNFKEQ. V lost 0 bases and J 3 bases, leaving 18 bases between the germline ends. The CDR3 covers 17 residues.

A few counts support this clonotype. V is TRBV5-1 and J is TRBJ1-2, with 8 positions matching TRBD1. Germline V gene lookup returns CDR1 SGHRS and CDR2 YFSETQ. CDR3 length: 16 residues. V shed 4 bases and J 1 base; nucleotides not matched to a gene: 9. CDR3 sequence (DNA): TGCGCCAGCAGCAGAAGACAGGGGACCGTTAACTATGGCTACACCTTC. Amino acids: CASSRRQGTVNYGYTF. The full variable domain, rest sourced from reference TRBV5-1 and TRBJ1-2, is KAGVTQTPRYLIKTRGQQVTLSCSPISGHRSVSWYQQTPGQGLQFLFEYFSETQRNKGNFPGRFSGRQFSNSRSEMNVSTLELGDSALYLCASSRRQGTVNYGYTFGSGTRLTVV.